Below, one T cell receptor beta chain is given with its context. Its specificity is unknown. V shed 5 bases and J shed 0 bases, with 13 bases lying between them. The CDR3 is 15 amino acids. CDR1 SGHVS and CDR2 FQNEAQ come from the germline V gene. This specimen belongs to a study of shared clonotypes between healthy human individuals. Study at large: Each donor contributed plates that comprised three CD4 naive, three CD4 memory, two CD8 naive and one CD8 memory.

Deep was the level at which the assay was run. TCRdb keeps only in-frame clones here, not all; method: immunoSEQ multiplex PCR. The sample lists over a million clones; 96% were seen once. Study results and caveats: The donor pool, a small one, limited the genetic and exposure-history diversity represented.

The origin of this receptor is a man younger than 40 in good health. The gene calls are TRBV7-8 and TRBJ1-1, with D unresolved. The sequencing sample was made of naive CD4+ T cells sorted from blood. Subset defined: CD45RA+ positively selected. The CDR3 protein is CASSARGRMNTEAFF. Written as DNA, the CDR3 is TGTGCCAGCAGCGCCCGCGGCCGCATGAACACTGAAGCTTTCTTT.